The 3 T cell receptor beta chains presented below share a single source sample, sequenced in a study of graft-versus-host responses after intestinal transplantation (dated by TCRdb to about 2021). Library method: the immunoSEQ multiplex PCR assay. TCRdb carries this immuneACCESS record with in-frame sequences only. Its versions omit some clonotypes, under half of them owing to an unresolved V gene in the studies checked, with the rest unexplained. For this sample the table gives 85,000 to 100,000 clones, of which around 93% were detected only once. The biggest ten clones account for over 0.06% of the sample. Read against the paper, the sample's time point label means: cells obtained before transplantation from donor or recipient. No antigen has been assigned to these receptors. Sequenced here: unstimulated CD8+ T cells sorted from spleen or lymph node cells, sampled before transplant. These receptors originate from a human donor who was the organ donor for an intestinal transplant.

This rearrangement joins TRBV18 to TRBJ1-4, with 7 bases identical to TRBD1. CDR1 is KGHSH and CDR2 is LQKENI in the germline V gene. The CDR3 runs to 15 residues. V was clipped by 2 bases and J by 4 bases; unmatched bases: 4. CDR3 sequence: CASSPRRDSNEKLFF. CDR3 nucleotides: TGTGCCAGCTCACCAAGGCGGGACAGTAATGAAAAACTGTTTTTT.

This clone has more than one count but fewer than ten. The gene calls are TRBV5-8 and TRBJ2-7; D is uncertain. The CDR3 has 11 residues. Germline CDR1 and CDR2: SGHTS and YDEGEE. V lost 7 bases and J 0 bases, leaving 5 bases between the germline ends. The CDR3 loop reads CASGRSYEQYF. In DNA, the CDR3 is TGTGCCAGCGGCCGCTCCTACGAGCAGTACTTC.

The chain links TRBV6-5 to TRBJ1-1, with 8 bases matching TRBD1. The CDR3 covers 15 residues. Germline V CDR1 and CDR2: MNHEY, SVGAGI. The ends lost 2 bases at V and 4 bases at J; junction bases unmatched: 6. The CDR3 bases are TGTGCCAGCAGTTACGGTACAGGGGGTGGCACTGAAGCTTTCTTT. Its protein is CASSYGTGGGTEAFF.